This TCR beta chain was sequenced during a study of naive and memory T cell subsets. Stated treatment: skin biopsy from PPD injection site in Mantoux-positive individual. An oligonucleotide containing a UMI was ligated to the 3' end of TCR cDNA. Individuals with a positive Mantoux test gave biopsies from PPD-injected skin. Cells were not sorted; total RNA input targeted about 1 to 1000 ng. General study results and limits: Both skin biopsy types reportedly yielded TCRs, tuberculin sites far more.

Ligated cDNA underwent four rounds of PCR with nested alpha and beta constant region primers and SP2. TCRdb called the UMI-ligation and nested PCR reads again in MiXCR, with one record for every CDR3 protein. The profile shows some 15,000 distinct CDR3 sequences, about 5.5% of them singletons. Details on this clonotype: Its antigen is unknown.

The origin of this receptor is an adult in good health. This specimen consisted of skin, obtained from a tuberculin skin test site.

CDR3 nucleotide sequence: TGTGCCAGCAGTAGACCGGGAGGGAACACTGAAGCTTTCTTT. Encoded protein: CASSRPGGNTEAFF. This chain connects TRBV6-6 to TRBJ1-1; no firm D call. Trimming removed 5 bases from V and 1 base from J, with 11 bases in between. Germline V gene data show CDR1 as MNHNY and CDR2 as SVGAGI (reference sequence). The CDR3 has 14 amino acids.